This T cell receptor (beta chain) was identified during a study of shared clonotypes between healthy human individuals. Of note for this clone: The antigen is undetermined.

Sequencing used immunoSEQ multiplex PCR; TCRdb keeps in-frame clones, though not all of them. The table lists fewer than 1.8 million clones, about 98.5% of them singletons. Study-wide points: Unshared clonotypes carried lower generation probabilities than those common to all four donors.

Among the donors, all were Caucasian adults who lived in Nashville, Tennessee. Investigators divided CD4+ cells into CD45RA+ naive and CD45RA-negative memory subsets. The germline CDR1 and CDR2 sequences are MRHNA and SNTAGT. The junction had 5 bases not matched to a gene; V was cut back by 5 bases and J by 4 bases. The CDR3 has 16 amino acids. This sequence originates from a man younger than 45 in good health. The J gene is TRBJ2-1, the V gene TRBV6-4; 13 bases are shared with TRBD2. What was sequenced was naive CD4+ T cells sorted from blood. Described subset: CD45RA+ positively selected. CDR3: CASSKGLAGRYNEQFF. Here the CDR3 DNA reads TGTGCCAGCAGTAAGGGACTAGCGGGAAGGTACAATGAGCAGTTCTTC.